The text below deals with one TCR beta chain. Trimming took off 2 bases at V and 4 bases at J, with 11 bases between the two ends. The CDR3 is 13 residues long. Germline CDR1 is SQVTM and CDR2 is ANQGSEA. Together with a sample-barcoded 5' primer, a J-beta primer mix was included in a second PCR lasting roughly 6 to 12 cycles. TCRdb recomputed calls from the 5' RACE reads with MiXCR, one row per CDR3 protein. The repertoire has more than 500,000 distinct CDR3 sequences, around 27% of them found once; the top ten carry 3% to 4.5%. This sample is drawn from a study of blood T cells in healthy people across ages. The data were also submitted as part of a second study, on T cells of mothers and their children.

J is TRBJ2-5 and V is TRBV29-1; unclear D gene. The origin of this receptor is a boy aged 2 to 9 in good health. The sample was blood. The CDR3 region is CSVELQNGETQYF. In nucleotides, the CDR3 is TGCAGCGTTGAACTCCAGAATGGAGAGACCCAGTACTTC.